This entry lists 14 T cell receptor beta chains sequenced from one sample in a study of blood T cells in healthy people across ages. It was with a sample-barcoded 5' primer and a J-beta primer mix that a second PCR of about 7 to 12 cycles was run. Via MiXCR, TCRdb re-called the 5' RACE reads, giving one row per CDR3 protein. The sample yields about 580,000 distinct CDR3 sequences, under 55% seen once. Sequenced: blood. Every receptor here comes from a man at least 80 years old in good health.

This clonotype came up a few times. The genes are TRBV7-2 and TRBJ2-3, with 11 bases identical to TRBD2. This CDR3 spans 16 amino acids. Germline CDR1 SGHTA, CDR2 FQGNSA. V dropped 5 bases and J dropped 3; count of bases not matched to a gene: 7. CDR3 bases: TGTGCCAGCAGCCCAGCCGGGACTAGCGGTACAGATACGCAGTATTTT. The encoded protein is CASSPAGTSGTDTQYF.

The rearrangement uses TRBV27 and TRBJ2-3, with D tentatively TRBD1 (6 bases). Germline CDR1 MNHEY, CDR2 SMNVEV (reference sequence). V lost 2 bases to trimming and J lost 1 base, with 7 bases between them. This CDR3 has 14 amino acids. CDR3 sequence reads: CASSLKGGTDTQYF. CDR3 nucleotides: TGTGCCAGCAGTTTAAAGGGGGGCACAGATACGCAGTATTTT.

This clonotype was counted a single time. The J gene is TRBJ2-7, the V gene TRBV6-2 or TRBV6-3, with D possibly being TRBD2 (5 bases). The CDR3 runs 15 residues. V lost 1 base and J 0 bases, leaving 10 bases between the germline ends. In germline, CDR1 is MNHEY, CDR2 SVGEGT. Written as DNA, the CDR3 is TGTGCCAGCAGTTACTACCGGGATTCCTCCTACGAGCAGTACTTC. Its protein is CASSYYRDSSYEQYF.

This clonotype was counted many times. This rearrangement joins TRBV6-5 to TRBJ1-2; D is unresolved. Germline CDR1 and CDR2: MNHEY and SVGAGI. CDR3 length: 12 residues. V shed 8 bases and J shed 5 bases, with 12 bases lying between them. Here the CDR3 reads CASRNPGYGYTF. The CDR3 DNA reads TGTGCCAGCCGCAACCCCGGTTATGGCTACACCTTC.

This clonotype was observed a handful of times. The CDR3 coding sequence is TGCAGTGTAACGCCAGCGGAATCTAGCACAGATACGCAGTATTTT. This encodes CSVTPAESSTDTQYF. The chain carries TRBV20-1 and TRBJ2-3; weak D call: TRBD2 (5 bases). Trimming cost V 7 bases and J 0 bases, with 17 bases left between them. The CDR3 length is 15 residues. Germline-derived CDR1 and CDR2 are DFQATT and SNEGSKA (reference sequence).

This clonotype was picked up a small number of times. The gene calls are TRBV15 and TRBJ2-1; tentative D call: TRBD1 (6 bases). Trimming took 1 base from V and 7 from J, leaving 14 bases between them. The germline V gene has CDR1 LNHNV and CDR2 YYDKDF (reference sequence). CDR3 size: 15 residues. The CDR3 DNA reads TGTGCCACCAGCAGAGTAGGGGGTATCGGGAATGAGCAGTTCTTC. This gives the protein CATSRVGGIGNEQFF.

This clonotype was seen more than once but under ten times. The chain's CDR3 is CASSQDLEDYGYTF. The CDR3 DNA is TGCGCCAGCAGCCAAGATCTAGAGGACTATGGCTACACCTTC. This sequence joins TRBV4-3 and TRBJ1-2; D gene uncertain. From germline, CDR1 is LGHNA and CDR2 YSLEER. V was trimmed by 0 bases and J by 3 bases, leaving 8 bases between them. The CDR3 covers 14 residues.

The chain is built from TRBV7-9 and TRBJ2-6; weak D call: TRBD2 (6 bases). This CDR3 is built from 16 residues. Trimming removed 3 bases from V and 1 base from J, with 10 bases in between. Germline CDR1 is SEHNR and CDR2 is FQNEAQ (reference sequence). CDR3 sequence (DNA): TGTGCCAGCAGCTTGGGGGGAAGTTCTGGGGCCAACGTCCTGACTTTC. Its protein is CASSLGGSSGANVLTF.

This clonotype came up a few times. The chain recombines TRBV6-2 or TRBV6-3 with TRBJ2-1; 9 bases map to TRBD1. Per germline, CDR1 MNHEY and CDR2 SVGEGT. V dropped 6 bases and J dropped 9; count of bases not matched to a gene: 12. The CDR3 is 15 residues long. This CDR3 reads CASRDTGGPFGEQFF. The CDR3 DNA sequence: TGTGCCAGCAGGGATACAGGGGGCCCTTTCGGTGAGCAGTTCTTC.

The CDR3, as DNA: TGTGCCAGCAGTCACAACACCGGTGCTGAAGCTTTCTTT. Protein: CASSHNTGAEAFF. This chain links TRBV12-3 or TRBV12-4 with TRBJ1-1; D is uncertain. CDR3 length equals 13 residues. V was shortened by 5 bases and J by 6 bases, with 13 bases between the two germline ends.

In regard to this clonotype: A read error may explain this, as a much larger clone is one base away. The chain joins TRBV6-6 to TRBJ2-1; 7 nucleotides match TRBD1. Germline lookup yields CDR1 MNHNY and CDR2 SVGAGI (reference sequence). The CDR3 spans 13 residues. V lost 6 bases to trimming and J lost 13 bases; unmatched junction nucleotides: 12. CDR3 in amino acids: CASRVDREETQFF. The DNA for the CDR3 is TGTGCCAGCAGGGTCGACAGGGAAGAGACCCAGTTCTTC.

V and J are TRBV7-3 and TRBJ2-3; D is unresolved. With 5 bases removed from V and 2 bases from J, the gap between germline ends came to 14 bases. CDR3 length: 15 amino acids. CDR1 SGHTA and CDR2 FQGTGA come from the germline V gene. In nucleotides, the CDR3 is TGTGCCAGCAGCGCAGCAGGCGGCGTCACAGATACGCAGTATTTT. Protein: CASSAAGGVTDTQYF.

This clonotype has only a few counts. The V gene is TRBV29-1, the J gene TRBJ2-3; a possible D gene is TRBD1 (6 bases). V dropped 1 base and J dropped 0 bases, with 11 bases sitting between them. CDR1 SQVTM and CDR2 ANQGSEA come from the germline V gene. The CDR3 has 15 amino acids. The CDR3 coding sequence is TGCAGCGTTGAAGGCCCAGGGGCCAGCACAGATACGCAGTATTTT. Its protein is CSVEGPGASTDTQYF.

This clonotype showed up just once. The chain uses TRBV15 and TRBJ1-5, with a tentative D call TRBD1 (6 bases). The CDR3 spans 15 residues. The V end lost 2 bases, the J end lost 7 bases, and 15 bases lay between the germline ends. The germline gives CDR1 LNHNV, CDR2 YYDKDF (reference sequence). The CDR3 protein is CATSRRGQTRQPQHF. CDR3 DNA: TGTGCCACCAGCAGACGAGGACAGACGCGGCAGCCCCAGCATTTT.